Listed below are T cell receptor beta chains from one sample, sequenced in a study of cytomegalovirus exposure and HLA in healthy donors. TCRdb's copy holds only in-frame clones and misses some; the assay was immunoSEQ multiplex PCR. Here the sample spans about 150,000 clones, about 84% being singletons. Sequenced input: PBMCs. The receptors stem from a male donor in good health and CMV-seronegative. CDR3s include the opening cysteine and the closing phenylalanine or tryptophan. Each record gives: clone size, V gene, D gene, J gene, CDR3 DNA, CDR3 protein. A D gene is named only where the DNA matches it firmly. Expanded clones get a size class; other rows say once, few or many, or leave the size out.

clone_size: NA; v_call: TRBV29-1; d_call: NA; j_call: TRBJ2-7; cdr3_nt: TGCAGCGTTGAGGTCGGGTCCTACGAGCAGTACTTC; cdr3_aa: CSVEVGSYEQYF
clone_size: NA; v_call: TRBV28; d_call: TRBD1; j_call: TRBJ1-2; cdr3_nt: TGTGCCAGCGACGGACAGGGGGCCCCTAACTATGGCTACACCTTC; cdr3_aa: CASDGQGAPNYGYTF
clone_size: NA; v_call: TRBV13; d_call: NA; j_call: TRBJ2-1; cdr3_nt: TGTGCCAGCAGCTCCCTTACTGTACAGCCCTACAATGAGCAGTTCTTC; cdr3_aa: CASSSLTVQPYNEQFF
clone_size: NA; v_call: TRBV7-9; d_call: NA; j_call: TRBJ1-2; cdr3_nt: TGTGCCAGCAGCCCAAGAGGCCAGAGGGGCTACACCTTC; cdr3_aa: CASSPRGQRGYTF
clone_size: NA; v_call: TRBV7-9; d_call: TRBD1; j_call: TRBJ2-7; cdr3_nt: TGTGCCAGCAGCCATCGGGACAGAGGGTCGAATTCCTACGAGCAGTACTTC; cdr3_aa: CASSHRDRGSNSYEQYF
clone_size: NA; v_call: TRBV13; d_call: TRBD1; j_call: TRBJ1-6; cdr3_nt: TGTGCCAGCAGCCGACAGGGGTTCAATTCACCCCTCCACTTT; cdr3_aa: CASSRQGFNSPLHF
clone_size: few; v_call: TRBV28; d_call: TRBD1; j_call: TRBJ1-2; cdr3_nt: TGTGCGGGGAAACGGACAGGGTACTATGGCTACACCTTC; cdr3_aa: CAGKRTGYYGYTF
clone_size: NA; v_call: TRBV7-7; d_call: TRBD2; j_call: TRBJ2-5; cdr3_nt: TGTGCTAGCGGGTCCCTAGGAGAGACCCAGTACTTC; cdr3_aa: CASGSLGETQYF
clone_size: NA; v_call: TRBV6-1; d_call: NA; j_call: TRBJ2-5; cdr3_nt: TGTGCCAGCAGCGTGACACAGGGAAAGGAGACCCAGTACTTC; cdr3_aa: CASSVTQGKETQYF
clone_size: once; v_call: TRBV5-1; d_call: TRBD2; j_call: TRBJ2-1; cdr3_nt: TGCGCCAGCAGCTTCGGCGGGAGTTCCTACAATGAGCAGTTCTTC; cdr3_aa: CASSFGGSSYNEQFF
clone_size: NA; v_call: TRBV7-3; d_call: TRBD2; j_call: TRBJ2-2; cdr3_nt: TGTGCCAGCAGCTTAAATTCCCTAGCGGGGGGGCCGAACACCGGGGAGCTGTTTTTT; cdr3_aa: CASSLNSLAGGPNTGELFF
clone_size: NA; v_call: TRBV6-1; d_call: TRBD2; j_call: TRBJ2-3; cdr3_nt: TGTGCCAGCAGTGAAGGCGGGACTACCGGCACAGATACGCAGTATTTT; cdr3_aa: CASSEGGTTGTDTQYF
clone_size: NA; v_call: TRBV11-2; d_call: TRBD2; j_call: TRBJ2-5; cdr3_nt: TGTGCCAGCAGCTCACCGCCCATGAGTGGTAGCGGGAGGGGTGGGACCCAGTACTTC; cdr3_aa: CASSSPPMSGSGRGGTQYF
clone_size: NA; v_call: TRBV7-9; d_call: NA; j_call: TRBJ2-3; cdr3_nt: TGTGCCAGCAGCTCGTGGAAAAGACAGGAAGATACGCAGTATTTT; cdr3_aa: CASSSWKRQEDTQYF
clone_size: NA; v_call: TRBV9; d_call: NA; j_call: TRBJ2-6; cdr3_nt: TGTGCCAGCAGCGTTTACTCTGGGGCCAACGTCCTGACTTTC; cdr3_aa: CASSVYSGANVLTF
clone_size: NA; v_call: TRBV16; d_call: NA; j_call: TRBJ1-2; cdr3_nt: TGTGCCAGCAGCCAAGGGGCCTTGCCGAACTATGGCTACACCTTC; cdr3_aa: CASSQGALPNYGYTF
clone_size: NA; v_call: TRBV19; d_call: NA; j_call: TRBJ1-2; cdr3_nt: TGTGCCAGTAGTATAAGGACAGCGAACTATGGCTACACCTTC; cdr3_aa: CASSIRTANYGYTF
clone_size: NA; v_call: TRBV7-2; d_call: NA; j_call: TRBJ1-6; cdr3_nt: TGTGCCAGCAGACCCACAAGCTCCTATAATTCACCCCTCCACTTT; cdr3_aa: CASRPTSSYNSPLHF
clone_size: NA; v_call: TRBV5-1; d_call: NA; j_call: TRBJ1-1; cdr3_nt: TGCGCCAGCAGTTTGCTGGAAGGGGAAGGGGACACTGAAGCTTTCTTT; cdr3_aa: CASSLLEGEGDTEAFF
clone_size: NA; v_call: TRBV9; d_call: NA; j_call: TRBJ1-6; cdr3_nt: TGTGCCAGCAGCGACCGGGATCAGCCCCCGAGCTCCTATAATTCACCCCTCCACTTT; cdr3_aa: CASSDRDQPPSSYNSPLHF
clone_size: NA; v_call: TRBV19; d_call: TRBD1; j_call: TRBJ1-2; cdr3_nt: TGTGCCAGTAGTATAGACGGCAGGGGGCGGCTCTATGGCTACACCTTC; cdr3_aa: CASSIDGRGRLYGYTF
clone_size: NA; v_call: TRBV5-5; d_call: TRBD1; j_call: TRBJ1-1; cdr3_nt: TGTGCCAGCAGCTTTACAGGGGGCCTGAACACTGAAGCTTTCTTT; cdr3_aa: CASSFTGGLNTEAFF
clone_size: NA; v_call: TRBV18; d_call: NA; j_call: TRBJ1-5; cdr3_nt: TGTGCCAGCTCCACTATTGAGGGAGGAGGCAATCAGCCCCAGCATTTT; cdr3_aa: CASSTIEGGGNQPQHF
clone_size: NA; v_call: TRBV11-3; d_call: NA; j_call: TRBJ2-1; cdr3_nt: TGTGCCAGCAGCTTAGGGACTAAGGGTGAGCAGTTCTTC; cdr3_aa: CASSLGTKGEQFF
clone_size: NA; v_call: TRBV5-1; d_call: NA; j_call: TRBJ1-2; cdr3_nt: TGCGCCAGCAGCTTGGTCTCACAGGTCCTTTATGGCTACACCTTC; cdr3_aa: CASSLVSQVLYGYTF
clone_size: NA; v_call: TRBV5-4; d_call: NA; j_call: TRBJ2-1; cdr3_nt: TGTGCCAGCAGCTTGGCGAGGAATGAGCAGTTCTTC; cdr3_aa: CASSLARNEQFF
clone_size: NA; v_call: TRBV5-8; d_call: NA; j_call: TRBJ2-5; cdr3_nt: TGTGCCACCCATCTGCGGGGGCTGAGGGAGACCCAGTACTTC; cdr3_aa: CATHLRGLRETQYF
clone_size: few; v_call: TRBV7-9; d_call: NA; j_call: TRBJ2-3; cdr3_nt: TGTTCCAGCAGCTTAGGCTACCAGGGAGGAGCAGATACGCAGTATTTT; cdr3_aa: CSSSLGYQGGADTQYF
clone_size: few; v_call: TRBV2; d_call: NA; j_call: TRBJ1-3; cdr3_nt: TGTGCCAGCCTGGGAGGCTCTGGAAACACCATATATTTT; cdr3_aa: CASLGGSGNTIYF
clone_size: NA; v_call: TRBV2; d_call: TRBD1; j_call: TRBJ2-1; cdr3_nt: TGTGCCAGCAGGGACTGGGACAGCTACAATGAGCAGTTCTTC; cdr3_aa: CASRDWDSYNEQFF
clone_size: once; v_call: TRBV19; d_call: TRBD1; j_call: TRBJ2-2; cdr3_nt: TGTGCCAGTATCACAGGGGCCGCGAACACCGGGGAGCTGTTTTTT; cdr3_aa: CASITGAANTGELFF
clone_size: NA; v_call: TRBV2; d_call: TRBD1; j_call: TRBJ1-2; cdr3_nt: TGTGCCAGCACCACAACTGGGACAGGGGGAGGCTACACCTTC; cdr3_aa: CASTTTGTGGGYTF
clone_size: NA; v_call: TRBV5-1; d_call: TRBD1; j_call: TRBJ2-2; cdr3_nt: TGCGCCAGCAGCTCCCTTGACAGGGGGAGGGGCACCGGGGAGCTGTTTTTT; cdr3_aa: CASSSLDRGRGTGELFF
clone_size: NA; v_call: TRBV11-2; d_call: TRBD1; j_call: TRBJ2-1; cdr3_nt: TGTGCCAGCAGCCTAACCCCGGGACAGGGGAGATACAATGAGCAGTTCTTC; cdr3_aa: CASSLTPGQGRYNEQFF
clone_size: NA; v_call: TRBV28; d_call: TRBD1; j_call: TRBJ1-2; cdr3_nt: TGTGCCAGCACCTTAGCGGACAGGAGCTATGGCTACACCTTC; cdr3_aa: CASTLADRSYGYTF
clone_size: NA; v_call: TRBV12-5; d_call: TRBD1; j_call: TRBJ1-4; cdr3_nt: TGTGCTAGTGGTCTCACAGGGGGCGCAGAAGAAAAACTGTTTTTT; cdr3_aa: CASGLTGGAEEKLFF
clone_size: few; v_call: TRBV27; d_call: TRBD2; j_call: TRBJ2-1; cdr3_nt: TGTGCCAGCAGTTTAATAAGTTCTAGCGGGAGTGCCTACAATGAGCAGTTCTTC; cdr3_aa: CASSLISSSGSAYNEQFF
clone_size: NA; v_call: TRBV2; d_call: NA; j_call: TRBJ2-7; cdr3_nt: TGTGCCAGCAGTAAAGAGGGGGCGGGAGGTCCCTACGAGCAGTACTTC; cdr3_aa: CASSKEGAGGPYEQYF
clone_size: NA; v_call: TRBV28; d_call: TRBD1; j_call: TRBJ2-6; cdr3_nt: TGTGCCAGCAGTTTCCAGGGGGCGAAATTCGGCGGGGCCAACGTCCTGACTTTC; cdr3_aa: CASSFQGAKFGGANVLTF
clone_size: NA; v_call: TRBV5-1; d_call: NA; j_call: TRBJ2-5; cdr3_nt: TGCGCCAGCAGCTTGTTTCAGGGGCAAGAGACCCAGTACTTC; cdr3_aa: CASSLFQGQETQYF
clone_size: once; v_call: TRBV5-1; d_call: NA; j_call: TRBJ1-2; cdr3_nt: TGCGCCAGCAGCTTGGGACAGTCTAACTATGGCTACACCTTC; cdr3_aa: CASSLGQSNYGYTF
clone_size: NA; v_call: TRBV6-5; d_call: TRBD1; j_call: TRBJ1-5; cdr3_nt: TGTGCCAGCAGTCAACAGGGGCCTGGCAATCAGCCCCAGCATTTT; cdr3_aa: CASSQQGPGNQPQHF
clone_size: NA; v_call: TRBV19; d_call: TRBD1; j_call: TRBJ1-5; cdr3_nt: TGTGCCAGTACTGCGGGACAGGGAGTCAATCAGCCCCAGCATTTT; cdr3_aa: CASTAGQGVNQPQHF
clone_size: NA; v_call: TRBV19; d_call: NA; j_call: TRBJ2-3; cdr3_nt: TGTGCCAGTACCTTAAGGTCGGGGAATCGAGATACGCAGTATTTT; cdr3_aa: CASTLRSGNRDTQYF
clone_size: NA; v_call: TRBV5-4; d_call: NA; j_call: TRBJ1-1; cdr3_nt: TGTGCCAGCAGCATGGGACTATCTGAAGCTTTCTTT; cdr3_aa: CASSMGLSEAFF
clone_size: NA; v_call: TRBV27; d_call: TRBD2; j_call: TRBJ2-3; cdr3_nt: TGTGCCAGCAGTACCGGGACTACCATCACAGATACGCAGTATTTT; cdr3_aa: CASSTGTTITDTQYF
clone_size: NA; v_call: TRBV7-9; d_call: TRBD1; j_call: TRBJ2-7; cdr3_nt: TGTGCCAGCAGCTTAGACAGGGGTTTCTACGAGCAGTACTTC; cdr3_aa: CASSLDRGFYEQYF
clone_size: once; v_call: TRBV5-1; d_call: TRBD2; j_call: TRBJ2-7; cdr3_nt: TGCGCCAGCAGCTCCGGACTAGCAGTAAATTACGAGCAGTACTTC; cdr3_aa: CASSSGLAVNYEQYF